What follows are 24 T cell receptor beta chains derived from one specimen sequenced in a study of blood T cell repertoires in COVID-19. Method: immunoSEQ multiplex PCR; TCRdb's copy keeps in-frame clones and lacks some. There are around 50,000 clones in the sample; around four fifths occur only once, and approximately 5% lies in the top ten. Sample: peripheral blood. Receptor source: a human donor in a cohort sampled during active COVID-19.

The genes are TRBV6-2 or TRBV6-3 and TRBJ2-1; possible D gene TRBD2, 6 bases. The ends were cut back, 2 bases at V and 3 bases at J, with 8 bases in the middle. Germline V lookup: CDR1 MNHEY, CDR2 SVGEGT. The CDR3 is 14 residues long. The CDR3 sequence is CASSYGGVYNEQFF. The CDR3 bases are TGTGCCAGCAGTTACGGCGGGGTCTACAATGAGCAGTTCTTC.

Regarding this clone: A read error may account for a junction end that differs from germline. The chain has TRBV18 and TRBJ1-1; TRBD1 aligns across 9 bases. Germline V gene data show CDR1 as KGHSH and CDR2 as LQKENI. The CDR3 sequence is 14 residues long. CDR3 sequence (DNA): TGTGCCAGCTCGCCACAGGGGGCGAGCACTGAAGCTTTCTTT. It translates to CASSPQGASTEAFF.

The chain has TRBV9 and TRBJ2-3, with D possibly TRBD2 on 7 matching bases. This CDR3 comprises 16 residues. Looked up from germline, CDR1 is SGDLS and CDR2 is YYNGEE. Trimming took off 6 bases at V and 0 bases at J, with 17 bases between the two ends. CDR3 coding DNA: TGTGCCAGCATCGCGGGGGCCTCCGATAGCACAGATACGCAGTATTTT. It encodes CASIAGASDSTDTQYF.

The chain links TRBV2 to TRBJ2-2; 8 bases map to TRBD1. Germline V gene data show CDR1 as SNHLY and CDR2 as FYNNEI. This CDR3 is built from 15 residues. After removal of 4 bases from V and 8 bases from J, the junction contained 9 bases not matched to a gene. The CDR3 DNA reads as TGTGCCAGCAGTGGTACGACAGGGGCAAGGGGGGAGCTGTTTTTT. Translation: CASSGTTGARGELFF.

The genes are TRBV12-5 and TRBJ2-4, with D possibly matching TRBD1 (5 bases). CDR3 length: 16 amino acids. With 5 bases removed from V and 0 bases from J, the gap between germline ends came to 14 bases. CDR1 and CDR2 from the germline V gene are LGHNT and FRNRAP. CDR3 loop: CASGPGNSLAKNIQYF. The CDR3 region has the DNA TGTGCTAGTGGTCCAGGGAACTCATTAGCCAAAAACATTCAGTACTTC.

The chain links TRBV6-6 to TRBJ2-3; possible D gene TRBD2, 6 bases. The V and J ends lost 0 bases and 6 bases respectively, with 10 bases between them. This CDR3 is built from 14 residues. Germline CDR1 reads MNHNY; CDR2 reads SVGAGI (reference sequence). CDR3 loop: CASSYSSGGDTQYF. The CDR3 bases are TGTGCCAGCAGTTACTCATCCGGGGGTGATACGCAGTATTTT.

The chain couples TRBV15 to TRBJ2-4; TRBD2 agrees at 13 bases. Germline trimming cut 7 bases from V and 8 bases from J; bases unmatched to any gene: 8. The CDR3 runs 15 residues. Per germline, CDR1 LNHNV and CDR2 YYDKDF (reference sequence). The CDR3 sequence is CATTRTSGGGDIQYF. For the CDR3, the DNA is TGTGCCACCACCAGGACTAGCGGGGGAGGAGACATTCAGTACTTC.

The chain has TRBV7-6 and TRBJ1-1; D remains ambiguous. This CDR3 region has 13 residues. Germline V CDR1 and CDR2: SGHVS, FNYEAQ. With 5 bases removed from V and 5 bases from J, the gap between germline ends came to 12 bases. CDR3 loop: CASSPGVGTEAFF. Written as DNA, the CDR3 is TGTGCCAGCAGCCCCGGGGTAGGGACTGAAGCTTTCTTT.

The count of this clone is one. In DNA, the CDR3 is TGTGCCAGCAGCGTAGATCCCGGGGGGAGGGCCTATGGCTACACCTTC. As protein: CASSVDPGGRAYGYTF. The chain recombines TRBV9 with TRBJ1-2; TRBD1 might be the D (5 bases). The germline V gene has CDR1 SGDLS and CDR2 YYNGEE. Trimming shortened V by 0 bases and J by 4 bases, and 16 bases separated the two germline ends. The CDR3 is 16 amino acids.

The chain is built from TRBV4-3 and TRBJ1-4; 7 nucleotides agree with TRBD1. This CDR3 has 14 residues. After removal of 4 bases from V and 6 bases from J, the junction contained 5 bases not matched to a gene. Germline V gene sequence: CDR1 LGHNA, CDR2 YSLEER. The DNA for the CDR3 is TGCGCCAGCAGCCTGCGGGACAGATATGAAAAACTGTTTTTT. Translating it yields CASSLRDRYEKLFF.

The V call is TRBV12-3 or TRBV12-4, the J call TRBJ2-2, with 8 bases aligning to TRBD1. J was trimmed by 6 bases and V by 5 bases; bases with no gene match: 2. This CDR3 is built from 13 residues. The CDR3 region has the DNA TGTGCCAGCAGTCCACAGGGGGCCGGGGAGCTGTTTTTT. Translation: CASSPQGAGELFF.

This clone was detected only a few times. V usage is TRBV7-2 and J usage is TRBJ2-7, with TRBD1 matching 12 bases. The CDR3 consists of 16 residues. Losses at the gene ends were 1 base for V and 3 bases for J; bases not matched to a gene: 4. The germline V gene has CDR1 SGHTA and CDR2 FQGNSA. CDR3 loop: CASSLGGTGGYYEQYF. In nucleotides, the CDR3 is TGTGCCAGCAGCTTAGGAGGGACAGGGGGCTACTACGAGCAGTACTTC.

Points on this clone: One junction end disagrees with the germline gene, perhaps due to a read error. The chain joins TRBV4-1 to TRBJ1-1; D might be TRBD1 (6 bases). CDR3 length equals 16 residues. Germline V CDR1 and CDR2: MGHRA, YSYEKL. The CDR3 loop reads CAGSQSTGTQAREAFF. The CDR3 DNA sequence: TGCGCCGGCAGCCAGTCAACCGGGACACAAGCGAGGGAAGCTTTCTTT.

This chain links TRBV18 with TRBJ1-3; D remains ambiguous. CDR3 length equals 14 residues. Trimming took 4 bases from V and 3 from J, leaving 10 bases between them. CDR1 and CDR2 (germline): KGHSH, LQKENI. The CDR3 bases are TGTGCCAGCTCACGTGTCGAGAGTGGAAACACCATATATTTT. This gives the protein CASSRVESGNTIYF.

This chain connects TRBV7-3 to TRBJ2-1, with 9 nucleotides matching TRBD2. The CDR3 is 15 residues long. CDR1 is SGHTA and CDR2 is FQGTGA in the germline V gene. After removal of 2 bases from V and 3 bases from J, the junction contained 2 bases not matched to a gene. This CDR3 reads CASSLSAGGYNEQFF. The CDR3 DNA reads TGTGCCAGCAGCTTATCAGCGGGGGGCTACAATGAGCAGTTCTTC.

The V gene is TRBV6-4, the J gene TRBJ2-7; D unresolved. Germline V gene sequence: CDR1 MRHNA, CDR2 SNTAGT. Trimming shortened V by 0 bases and J by 0 bases, and 27 bases separated the two germline ends. This CDR3 contains 21 residues. CDR3 sequence reads: CASSDSPPLAGITYFSYEQYF. The CDR3 DNA reads TGTGCCAGCAGTGACTCACCTCCCTTGGCAGGTATTACCTATTTCTCCTACGAGCAGTACTTC.

The chain couples TRBV30 to TRBJ2-7; tentative D call: TRBD2 (5 bases). The V end was cut by 0 bases, the J end by 9 bases, with 12 bases between. Germline V lookup: CDR1 GTSNPN, CDR2 SVGIG (reference sequence). The length of the CDR3 is 12 residues. The CDR3 DNA follows: TGTGCCTGGAGTGTCCAGAGGGCCTCGCAGTACTTC. It yields the protein CAWSVQRASQYF.

The V call is TRBV25-1, the J call TRBJ2-1; D gene uncertain. The CDR3 contains 13 residues. The V end lost 3 bases, the J end lost 7 bases, and 10 bases lay between the germline ends. The V gene's germline CDR1 is MGHDK and CDR2 SYGVNS. The CDR3 DNA reads TGTGCCAGCAGTGATACACAGATTAATGAGCAGTTCTTC. Encoded protein: CASSDTQINEQFF.

The chain has TRBV19 and TRBJ2-1, with 7 bases matching TRBD2. The CDR3 sequence is 12 residues long. The V gene's germline CDR1 is LNHDA and CDR2 SQIVND (reference sequence). Trimming at V came to 5 bases and at J to 10 bases, leaving 5 bases not matched to a gene. CDR3 loop: CASSERGGEQFF. For the CDR3, the DNA is TGTGCCAGTAGTGAGCGGGGCGGGGAGCAGTTCTTC.

The V and J genes are TRBV6-1 and TRBJ1-3, with D uncertain. V was pared by 3 bases and J by 2 bases, with 17 bases between. The CDR3 runs to 17 residues. The germline V gene encodes CDR1 MNHNS and CDR2 SASEGT. The CDR3 sequence: CASSDAPRGSPGNTIYF. CDR3 DNA: TGTGCCAGCAGTGACGCACCGCGGGGATCCCCTGGAAACACCATATATTTT.

This clone was counted between two and nine times. The rearrangement uses TRBV29-1 and TRBJ2-3; 7 positions match TRBD2. V was clipped by 3 bases and J by 1 base; unmatched bases: 4. CDR1 and CDR2 (germline): SQVTM, ANQGSEA. The CDR3 sequence is 14 residues long. The CDR3 sequence: CSVEWGGGTDTQYF. CDR3 nucleotide sequence: TGCAGCGTTGAGTGGGGGGGAGGCACAGATACGCAGTATTTT.

The chain combines TRBV20-1 with TRBJ1-1, with TRBD1 identical over 8 bases. Trimming removed 5 bases from V and 7 bases from J; junction bases left unmatched: 3. This CDR3 is 11 amino acids long. Per the germline V gene, CDR1 is DFQATT and CDR2 is SNEGSKA (reference sequence). The CDR3 is CSALTGVEAFF. The CDR3 coding sequence is TGCAGTGCTTTGACAGGGGTTGAAGCTTTCTTT.

This clone was observed a single time. This sequence joins TRBV19 and TRBJ1-4; D not certain. This CDR3 has 14 residues. V was trimmed by 9 bases and J by 0 bases, leaving 11 bases between them. The germline gives CDR1 LNHDA, CDR2 SQIVND (reference sequence). The CDR3 sequence is CASRVEPTNEKLFF. The CDR3 DNA reads as TGTGCCAGCCGGGTTGAACCAACTAATGAAAAACTGTTTTTT.

This chain uses TRBV3-1 (or the pseudogene TRBV3-2) with TRBJ1-5, with D uncertain. The CDR3 spans 13 residues. Germline CDR1 is LGHDT and CDR2 is YNNKEL (reference sequence). The germline V and J ends were trimmed by 0 bases and 6 bases, with 6 bases remaining between them. The DNA of the CDR3 is TGTGCCAGCAGCCAAGATATCTCTCAGCCCCAGCATTTT. This encodes CASSQDISQPQHF.